The clone carrying this T cell receptor beta chain was recorded many times. Its antigen is not known. This entry belongs to a study of T-cell reconstitution after alpha-beta-depleted transplantation in children. Findings and caveats of the study: As was reported, about two months after transplant, alpha-beta T cells came from several hundred expanded graft clones. Some patients' high day-60 TCRbeta diversity was attributed to recipient cells surviving conditioning. By one year post-transplant, T-cell counts and diversity largely arose from T cells that were newly produced.

CDR3 length equals 15 residues. CDR1 and CDR2 from the germline V gene are MNHNS and SASEGT. V lost 4 bases and J 0 bases, leaving 13 bases between the germline ends. The authors prepared the TCRbeta library with unique molecular identifiers. TCRdb called the PCR reads again in MiXCR, with one record for every CDR3 protein. The profile shows 200,000 to 250,000 distinct CDR3 sequences, approximately 11% of them singletons. The receptor's source is a child younger than two with acute myeloid leukemia, due to receive a stem cell transplant. The sample consisted of PBMCs, taken before TCRalphabeta/CD19-depleted stem cell transplant. The V gene is TRBV6-1, the J gene TRBJ2-7; D is possibly TRBD2 (5 bases). The CDR3 region has the DNA TGTGCCAGCAGTGCCACACCGGGATTCTCCTACGAGCAGTACTTC. Translating it yields CASSATPGFSYEQYF.